This record looks at one T cell receptor (beta chain) sequence and its context. The data are from a study of blood T cell repertoires in COVID-19. As for the study in general: COVID-19 samples, acute and convalescent, were from the United States, Italy and Spain.

The length of the CDR3 is 13 residues. V was cut by 6 bases and J by 6 bases, with 12 bases left in between. Germline V gene data show CDR1 as WSHSY and CDR2 as SAAADI. The data were produced by immunoSEQ multiplex PCR, yet TCRdb's version contains in-frame clones alone and is incomplete. The profile shows 200,000 to 250,000 clones, 84% of them singletons. The receptor's source is a man aged 30-40 years with active or convalescent COVID-19. The specimen was peripheral blood. The chain employs TRBV10-2 and TRBJ1-5, with a weak D call TRBD1 (6 bases). This CDR3 is CASSRGGSQPQHF. The CDR3 region has the DNA TGCGCCAGCAGCAGGGGCGGGAGTCAGCCCCAGCATTTT.